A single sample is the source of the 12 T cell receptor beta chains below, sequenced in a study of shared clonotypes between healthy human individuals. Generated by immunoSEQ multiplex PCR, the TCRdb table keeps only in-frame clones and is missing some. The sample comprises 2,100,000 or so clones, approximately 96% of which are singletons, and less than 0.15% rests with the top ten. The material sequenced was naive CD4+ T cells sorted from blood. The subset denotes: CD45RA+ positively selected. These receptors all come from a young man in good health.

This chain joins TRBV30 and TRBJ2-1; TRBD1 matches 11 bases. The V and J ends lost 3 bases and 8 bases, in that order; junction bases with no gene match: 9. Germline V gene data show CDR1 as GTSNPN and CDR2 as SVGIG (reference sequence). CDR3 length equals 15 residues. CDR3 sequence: CAWSKGQGASDEQFF. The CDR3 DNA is TGTGCCTGGAGCAAAGGACAGGGGGCTAGCGATGAGCAGTTCTTC.

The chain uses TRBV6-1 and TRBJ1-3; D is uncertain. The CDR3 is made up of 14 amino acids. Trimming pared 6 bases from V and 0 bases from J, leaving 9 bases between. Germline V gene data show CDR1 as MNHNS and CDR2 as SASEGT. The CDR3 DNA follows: TGTGCCAGCAGGGCGGGTAACTCTGGAAACACCATATATTTT. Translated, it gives CASRAGNSGNTIYF.

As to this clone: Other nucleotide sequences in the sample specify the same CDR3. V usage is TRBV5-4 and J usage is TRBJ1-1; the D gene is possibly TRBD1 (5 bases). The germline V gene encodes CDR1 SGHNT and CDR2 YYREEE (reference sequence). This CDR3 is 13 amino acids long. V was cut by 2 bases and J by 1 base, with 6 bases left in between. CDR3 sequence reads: CASSFDRNTEAFF. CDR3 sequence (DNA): TGTGCCAGCAGCTTTGACAGGAACACTGAAGCTTTCTTT. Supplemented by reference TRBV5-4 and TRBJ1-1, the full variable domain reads ETGVTQSPTHLIKTRGQQVTLRCSSQSGHNTVSWYQQALGQGPQFIFQYYREEENGRGNFPPRFSGLQFPNYSSELNVNALELDDSALYLCASSFDRNTEAFFGQGTRLTVV.

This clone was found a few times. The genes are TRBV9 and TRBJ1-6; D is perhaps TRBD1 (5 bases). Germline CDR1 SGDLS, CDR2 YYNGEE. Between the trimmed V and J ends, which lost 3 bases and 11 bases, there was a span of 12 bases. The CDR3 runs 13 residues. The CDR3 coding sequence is TGTGCCAGCAGCGCTCAAGCAGGGCCACCCCTCCACTTT. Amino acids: CASSAQAGPPLHF.

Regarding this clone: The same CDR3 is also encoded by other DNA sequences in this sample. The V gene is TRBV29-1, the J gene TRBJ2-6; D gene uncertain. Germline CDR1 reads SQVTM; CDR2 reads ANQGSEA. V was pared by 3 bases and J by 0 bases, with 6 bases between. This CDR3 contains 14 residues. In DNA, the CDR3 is TGCAGCGTTGACGGCAGCTCTGGGGCCAACGTCCTGACTTTC. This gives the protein CSVDGSSGANVLTF.

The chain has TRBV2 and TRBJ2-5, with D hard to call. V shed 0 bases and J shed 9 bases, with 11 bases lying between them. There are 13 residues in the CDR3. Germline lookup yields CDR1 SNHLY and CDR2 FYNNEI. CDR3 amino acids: CASSEAQSLAQYF. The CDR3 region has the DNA TGTGCCAGCAGTGAAGCGCAATCTCTAGCCCAGTACTTC.

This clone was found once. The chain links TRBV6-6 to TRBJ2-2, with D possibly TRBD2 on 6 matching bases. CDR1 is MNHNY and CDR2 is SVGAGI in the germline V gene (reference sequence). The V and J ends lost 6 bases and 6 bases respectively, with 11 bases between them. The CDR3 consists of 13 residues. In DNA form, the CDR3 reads TGTGCCAGCAGCCGGGGGATGGCCGGGGAGCTGTTTTTT. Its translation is CASSRGMAGELFF.

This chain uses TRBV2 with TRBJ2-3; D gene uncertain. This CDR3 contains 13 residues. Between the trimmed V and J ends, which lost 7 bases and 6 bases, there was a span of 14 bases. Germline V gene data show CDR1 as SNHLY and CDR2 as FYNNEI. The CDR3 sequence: CASKSAWMDTQYF. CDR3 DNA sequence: TGTGCCAGCAAATCTGCCTGGATGGATACGCAGTATTTT.

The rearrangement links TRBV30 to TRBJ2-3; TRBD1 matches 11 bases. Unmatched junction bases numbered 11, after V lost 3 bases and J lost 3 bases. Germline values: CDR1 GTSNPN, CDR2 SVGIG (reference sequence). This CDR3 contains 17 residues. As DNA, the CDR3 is TGTGCCTGGAGAAGGCCAGGCCGGGACAGGGGGACAGATACGCAGTATTTT. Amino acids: CAWRRPGRDRGTDTQYF.

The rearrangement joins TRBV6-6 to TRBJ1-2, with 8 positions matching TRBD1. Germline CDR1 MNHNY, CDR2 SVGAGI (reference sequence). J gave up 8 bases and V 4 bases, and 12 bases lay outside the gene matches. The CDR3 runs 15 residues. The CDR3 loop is CASSSNDRGSRGYTF. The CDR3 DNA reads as TGTGCCAGCAGTTCTAACGACAGGGGCTCGCGAGGCTACACCTTC.

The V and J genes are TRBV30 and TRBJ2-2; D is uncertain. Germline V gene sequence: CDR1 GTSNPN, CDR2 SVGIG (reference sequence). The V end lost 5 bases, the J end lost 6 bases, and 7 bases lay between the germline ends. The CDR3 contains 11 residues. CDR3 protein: CAWRVAGELFF. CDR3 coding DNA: TGTGCCTGGCGGGTAGCCGGGGAGCTGTTTTTT.

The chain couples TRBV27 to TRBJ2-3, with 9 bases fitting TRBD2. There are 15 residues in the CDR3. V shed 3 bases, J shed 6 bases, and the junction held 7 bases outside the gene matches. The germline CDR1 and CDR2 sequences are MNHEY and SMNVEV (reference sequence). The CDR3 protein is CASSFTLAGNDTQYF. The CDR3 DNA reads TGTGCCAGCAGTTTTACACTAGCGGGCAATGATACGCAGTATTTT.